What follows describes a single T cell receptor (beta chain). Antigen: not known. This specimen belongs to a study of a mutant IDH1 vaccine in newly diagnosed glioma. Study information: Among treated patients, about 62% were male and 37.5% female, and mean age was about 41 years. Earlier care involved radiotherapy, temozolomide, or both, and the majority received both. Study conclusions and caveats: Of the patients, 85% to 95% had vaccine-induced immune responses.

Described time point: baseline, week 1 (first vaccination visit). Documented treatment: pre-vaccination baseline after standard-of-care therapy. Each donor presented with a new WHO grade 3 or 4 astrocytoma that tested IDH1-mutant and showed ATRX loss. Here immunoSEQ multiplex PCR was the method, and the copy in TCRdb shows in-frame clones only, minus some. This table has 45,000 to 65,000 clones, approximately 78% appearing once. The starting material was PBMCs, obtained from a glioma patient treated with radiotherapy, temozolomide or both. The TCR sequence derives from a man younger than 35 with glioma.

The CDR3 bases are TGTGCCTGGAGTGCGACGAGGGGAATTAATGAAAAACTGTTTTTT. This translates into CAWSATRGINEKLFF. The chain couples TRBV30 to TRBJ1-4, with D maybe TRBD1 (5 bases). Germline V gene sequence: CDR1 GTSNPN, CDR2 SVGIG (reference sequence). CDR3 size: 15 residues. V lost 1 base and J lost 4, with 13 bases in between.